This TCR beta chain was profiled in a study of shared clonotypes between healthy human individuals. Study outcomes and limitations: Sampling was confined to blood; repertoires within tissues likely differ.

It was across several immunoSEQ plates that each subset's genomic DNA was evenly split. Some 30,000 T cell genomes, or about 300 ng DNA, went into replicate PCRs of unsorted PBMC. Clones were read by immunoSEQ multiplex PCR, and TCRdb kept only the in-frame ones, dropping some. Found here are some 490,000 clones, about 84% of them singletons; the top ten hold about 12%. In the case of this clone: Its antigen remains unknown.

V was pared by 1 base and J by 8 bases, with 5 bases of the junction left unmatched. Germline V gene lookup returns CDR1 SGHVS and CDR2 FQNEAQ. CDR3 size: 15 residues. This sequence joins TRBV7-8 and TRBJ1-4; 9 bases map to TRBD1. The receptor's source is a woman between 40 and 55 years old in good health. Some clones in this sample may be carry-over from other donors' samples. Specimen: PBMCs. CDR3 in amino acids: CASSLGTGVVEKLFF. Written as DNA, the CDR3 is TGTGCCAGCAGCTTAGGGACAGGGGTAGTGGAAAAACTGTTTTTT.